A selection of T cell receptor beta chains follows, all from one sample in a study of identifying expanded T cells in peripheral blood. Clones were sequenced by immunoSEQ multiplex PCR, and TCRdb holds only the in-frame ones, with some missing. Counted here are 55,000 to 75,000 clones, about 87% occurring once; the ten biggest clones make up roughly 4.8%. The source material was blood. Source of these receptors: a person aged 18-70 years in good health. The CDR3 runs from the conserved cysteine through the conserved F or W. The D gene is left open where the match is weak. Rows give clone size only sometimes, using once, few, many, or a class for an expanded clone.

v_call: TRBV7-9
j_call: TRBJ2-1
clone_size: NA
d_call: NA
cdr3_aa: CASSSGQIYNEQFF
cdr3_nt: TGTGCCAGCAGCTCCGGACAGATCTACAATGAGCAGTTCTTC

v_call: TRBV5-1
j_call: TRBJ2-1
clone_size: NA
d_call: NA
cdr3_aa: CASSYSGLTYNEQFF
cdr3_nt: TGCGCCAGCAGCTATAGCGGTCTTACCTACAATGAGCAGTTCTTC

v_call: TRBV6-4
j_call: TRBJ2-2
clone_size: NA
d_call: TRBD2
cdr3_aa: CASSRLAGGDTGELFF
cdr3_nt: TGTGCCAGCAGCCGCCTAGCGGGAGGGGACACCGGGGAGCTGTTTTTT

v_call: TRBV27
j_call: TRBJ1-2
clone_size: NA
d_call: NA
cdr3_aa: CASSYRGNGGYTF
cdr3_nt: TGTGCCAGCAGTTACCGGGGGAACGGTGGCTACACCTTC

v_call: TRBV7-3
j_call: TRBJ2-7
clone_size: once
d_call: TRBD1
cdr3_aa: CASSSDRAGEQYF
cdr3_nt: TGTGCCAGCAGTTCGGACAGGGCGGGGGAGCAGTACTTC

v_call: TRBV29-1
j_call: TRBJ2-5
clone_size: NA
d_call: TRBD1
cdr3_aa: CSVGQGETQYF
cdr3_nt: TGCAGCGTTGGACAGGGGGAGACCCAGTACTTC

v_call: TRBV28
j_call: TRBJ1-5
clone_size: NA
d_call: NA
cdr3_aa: CASSFYSNQPQHF
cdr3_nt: TGTGCCAGCAGTTTCTATAGCAATCAGCCCCAGCATTTT

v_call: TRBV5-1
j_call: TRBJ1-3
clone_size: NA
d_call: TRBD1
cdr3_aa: CASSFSGTGSYSGNTIYF
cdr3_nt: TGCGCCAGCAGCTTTTCTGGGACAGGGTCATACTCTGGAAACACCATATATTTT

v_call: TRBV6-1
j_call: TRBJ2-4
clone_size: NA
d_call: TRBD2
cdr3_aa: CASSGTSGSDIQYF
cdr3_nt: TGTGCCAGCAGTGGCACTAGCGGGAGCGACATTCAGTACTTC

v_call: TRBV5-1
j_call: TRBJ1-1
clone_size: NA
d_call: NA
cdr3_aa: CASSPPSRGVNTEAFF
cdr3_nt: TGCGCCAGCAGCCCCCCCAGTAGGGGTGTGAACACTGAAGCTTTCTTT

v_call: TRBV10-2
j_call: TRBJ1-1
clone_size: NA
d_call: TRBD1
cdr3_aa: CASSEVPGGLFGREAFF
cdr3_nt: TGCGCCAGCAGTGAGGTGCCAGGGGGCCTGTTTGGCCGTGAAGCTTTCTTT

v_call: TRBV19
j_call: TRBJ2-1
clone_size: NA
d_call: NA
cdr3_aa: CASRPDSYNEQFF
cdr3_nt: TGTGCCAGTAGACCCGACTCCTACAATGAGCAGTTCTTC

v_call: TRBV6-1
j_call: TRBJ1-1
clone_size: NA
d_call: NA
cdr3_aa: CASSDHRLGWAFF
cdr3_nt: TGTGCCAGCAGTGACCACAGGCTGGGATGGGCTTTCTTT

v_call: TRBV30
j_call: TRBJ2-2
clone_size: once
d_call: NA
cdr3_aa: CAWSSVNTGELFF
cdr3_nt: TGTGCCTGGAGTAGCGTGAACACCGGGGAGCTGTTTTTT

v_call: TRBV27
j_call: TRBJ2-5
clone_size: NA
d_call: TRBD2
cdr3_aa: CASSSAQMGLADRETQYF
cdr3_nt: TGTGCCAGCAGTTCTGCCCAAATGGGACTAGCCGATCGTGAGACCCAGTACTTC

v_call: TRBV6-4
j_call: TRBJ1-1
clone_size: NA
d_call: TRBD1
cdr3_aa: CASSESGTAEAFF
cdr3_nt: TGTGCCAGCAGTGAAAGTGGGACAGCTGAAGCTTTCTTT

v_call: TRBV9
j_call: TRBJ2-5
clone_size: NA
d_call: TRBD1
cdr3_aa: CASSATDRAAQYF
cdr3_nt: TGTGCCAGCAGCGCCACAGACAGGGCGGCCCAGTACTTC

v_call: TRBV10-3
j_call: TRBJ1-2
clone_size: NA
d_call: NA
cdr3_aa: CAIRMDRSNLANYGYTF
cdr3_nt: TGTGCCATCAGGATGGACCGATCGAACCTAGCTAACTATGGCTACACCTTC

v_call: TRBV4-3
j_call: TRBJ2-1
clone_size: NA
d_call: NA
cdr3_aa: CASSQESLGGYNEQFF
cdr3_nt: TGCGCCAGCAGCCAGGAATCTTTAGGGGGCTACAATGAGCAGTTCTTC

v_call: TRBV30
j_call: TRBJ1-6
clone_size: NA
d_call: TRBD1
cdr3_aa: CAWRINPRDRVHF
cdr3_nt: TGTGCCTGGAGGATAAACCCCCGGGACAGGGTCCACTTT

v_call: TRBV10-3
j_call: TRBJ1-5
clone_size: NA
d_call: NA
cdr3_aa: CAISEDPSWNQPQHF
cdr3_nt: TGTGCCATCAGTGAGGACCCCAGCTGGAATCAGCCCCAGCATTTT

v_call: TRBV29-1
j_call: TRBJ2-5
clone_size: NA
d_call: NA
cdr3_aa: CSTAGQPGVGAQYF
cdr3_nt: TGCAGCACCGCGGGACAGCCTGGGGTGGGGGCCCAGTACTTC

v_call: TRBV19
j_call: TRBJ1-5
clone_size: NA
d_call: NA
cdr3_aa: CASSWLGGNQPQHF
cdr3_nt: TGTGCCAGTAGTTGGCTTGGGGGCAATCAGCCCCAGCATTTT

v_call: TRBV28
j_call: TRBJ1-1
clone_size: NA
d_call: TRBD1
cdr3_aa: CASRNRGQFTEAFF
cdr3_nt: TGTGCCAGCAGAAACAGGGGGCAATTCACTGAAGCTTTCTTT

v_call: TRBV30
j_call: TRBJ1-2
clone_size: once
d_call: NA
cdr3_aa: CAWRGGPGYTF
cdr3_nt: TGTGCCTGGAGAGGGGGGCCTGGCTACACCTTC

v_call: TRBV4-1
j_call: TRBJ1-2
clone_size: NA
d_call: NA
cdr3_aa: CASSQEGGKFYGYTF
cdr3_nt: TGCGCCAGCAGCCAAGAGGGAGGTAAATTTTATGGCTACACCTTC

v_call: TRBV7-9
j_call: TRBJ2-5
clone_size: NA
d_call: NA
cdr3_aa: CASSLSVGVETQYF
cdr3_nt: TGTGCCAGCAGCTTATCGGTGGGAGTGGAGACCCAGTACTTC

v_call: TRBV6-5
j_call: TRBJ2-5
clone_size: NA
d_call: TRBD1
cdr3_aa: CASSPDRVGTQYF
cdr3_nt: TGTGCCAGCAGCCCCGACAGGGTGGGGACCCAGTACTTC

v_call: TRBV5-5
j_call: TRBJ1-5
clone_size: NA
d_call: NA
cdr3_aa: CASSFHRNQPQHF
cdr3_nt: TGTGCCAGCAGCTTCCACAGGAACCAGCCCCAGCATTTT

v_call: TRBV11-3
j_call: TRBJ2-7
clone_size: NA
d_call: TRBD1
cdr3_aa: CASSPGQVLSEQYF
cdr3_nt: TGTGCCAGCAGCCCGGGACAGGTGCTATCCGAGCAGTACTTC

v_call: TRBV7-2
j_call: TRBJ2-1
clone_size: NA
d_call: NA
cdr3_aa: CASSLQGSYNEQFF
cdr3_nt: TGTGCCAGCAGTCTGCAGGGTTCCTACAATGAGCAGTTCTTC

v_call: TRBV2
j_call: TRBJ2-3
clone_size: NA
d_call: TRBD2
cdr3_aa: CASSERLAGGLGTDTQYF
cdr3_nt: TGTGCCAGCAGTGAACGTCTAGCGGGGGGGCTGGGCACAGATACGCAGTATTTT

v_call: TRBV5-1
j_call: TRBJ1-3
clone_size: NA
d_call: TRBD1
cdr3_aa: CASSPGQGSGNTIYF
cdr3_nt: TGCGCCAGCAGCCCGGGACAGGGATCTGGAAACACCATATATTTT

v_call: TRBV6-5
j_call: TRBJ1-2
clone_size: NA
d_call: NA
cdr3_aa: CASSKAVFYGYTF
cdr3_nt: TGTGCCAGCAGTAAAGCAGTTTTCTATGGCTACACCTTC

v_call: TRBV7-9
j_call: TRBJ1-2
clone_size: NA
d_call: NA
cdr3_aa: CASSLGPGDSGYTF
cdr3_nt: TGTGCCAGCAGCTTAGGTCCGGGGGATAGTGGCTACACCTTC

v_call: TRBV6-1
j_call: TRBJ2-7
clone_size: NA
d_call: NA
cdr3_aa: CASSGQVTGTLTYEQYF
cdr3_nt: TGTGCCAGCAGTGGGCAGGTAACCGGGACGCTTACCTACGAGCAGTACTTC